The present TCR beta chain was sequenced within a study of T-cell reconstitution after alpha-beta-depleted transplantation in children. This clonotype appeared a few times. TCRbeta library construction was performed incorporating unique molecular identifiers. TCRdb reprocessed the PCR reads with MiXCR, giving one entry per CDR3 protein. The sample consists of about 500,000 distinct CDR3 sequences, approximately 32% of them appearing once. This specimen was PBMCs from the stem cell graft donor, taken from the stem cell graft. This receptor was obtained from a human donor who donated a stem cell graft to a child with aplastic anemia.

CDR3 nucleotides: TGTGCCAGCAGCTTGGTCGGACCAGGGTTGGAGACCCAGTACTTC. As protein: CASSLVGPGLETQYF. The chain joins TRBV5-5 to TRBJ2-5, with D possibly matching TRBD1 (5 bases). Trimming took off 0 bases at V and 5 bases at J, with 14 bases between the two ends. CDR3 size: 15 residues. Germline V lookup: CDR1 SGHKS, CDR2 YYEKEE (reference sequence).